The clone carrying this TCR beta chain has only a few counts. TCRdb fed the 5' RACE reads into MiXCR, producing one record per CDR3 protein. The sample consists of more than 350,000 distinct CDR3 sequences, about 9% of them appearing once. These data come from a study of identical twins. CDR1 and CDR2 (germline): SGDLS, YYNGEE. CDR3 length: 14 residues. With 0 bases removed from V and 2 bases from J, the gap between germline ends came to 7 bases. Sequences were obtained from naive T cells sorted from blood. This TCR was recovered from a woman aged 50 to 65 in good health. The chain links TRBV9 to TRBJ2-3; no clear D gene. The CDR3 sequence: CASSVETATDTQYF. CDR3 nucleotides: TGTGCCAGCAGCGTAGAGACGGCCACAGATACGCAGTATTTT.